Here is one TCR beta chain with its context. These data come from a study of radiotherapy plus CTLA-4 blockade in lung cancer. Sequenced by immunoSEQ multiplex PCR; TCRdb stores in-frame clones only, minus some. The repertoire consists of roughly 130,000 clones, with 85% to 90% occurring once and the leading ten covering approximately 6.6%. Germline loops: CDR1 MNHEY, CDR2 SVGAGI. The CDR3 runs to 15 residues. With 4 bases clipped from V and 1 base from J, the junction kept 5 bases outside the gene matches. The chain joins TRBV6-5 to TRBJ2-5, with 8 bases matching TRBD2. The sequence derives from a human donor with non-small cell lung cancer that progressed on radiotherapy plus ipilimumab. Sequencing was performed on peripheral blood, taken from a patient treated with radiotherapy plus ipilimumab. CDR3 nucleotides: TGTGCCAGCAGTTTCCCAGGGACTAGCCAAGAGACCCAGTACTTC. It yields the protein CASSFPGTSQETQYF.